This paragraph reports one TCR beta chain. Antigen specificity is unknown. The V segment lost 3 bases and the J segment 4 bases; nucleotides outside the gene matches: 4. Germline V CDR1 and CDR2: SGDLS, YYNGEE. CDR3 length equals 15 residues. The source of the sample is a study of shared clonotypes between healthy human individuals. General study findings and limits: Between four donors, naive CD4 clonotypes were shared at a level of around 5.2%.

Naive CD8 populations comprised CD45RO-negative cells positively selected for CCR7, excluding terminally differentiated effector memory CD45RA+ cells. The donor cohort consisted entirely of Caucasian adults residing in Nashville, Tennessee. TCRdb keeps only in-frame clones here, not all; method: immunoSEQ multiplex PCR. The repertoire holds around 2,000,000 clones, with about 93% as singletons. The receptor comes from a man aged 18-30 years in good health. Some clones in this sample may be carry-over from other donors' samples. The source material was naive CD8+ T cells from PBMCs. V usage is TRBV9 and J usage is TRBJ2-3, with 11 bases identical to TRBD1. The CDR3 bases are TGTGCCAGCAGCGAAGGACAGGGGGCCGCAGATACGCAGTATTTT. As protein: CASSEGQGAADTQYF.